These T cell receptor beta chains were read from a single sample in a study of a mutant IDH1 vaccine in newly diagnosed glioma. These TCRs' antigens remain unknown. Some clones are missing from TCRdb's copy, which holds only in-frame ones; the method was immunoSEQ multiplex PCR. The table includes some 51,000 clones, roughly 78% detected once. The specimen comprised PBMCs, sampled from a glioma patient whose treatment included an IDH1 peptide vaccine. The source of these receptors is a man between 50 and 59 years old with glioma. Each CDR3 is given with its conserved first and last residue. Each record gives: J gene, V gene, clone size, D gene, CDR3 DNA, CDR3 protein. A D gene is named only where the DNA matches it firmly. Size tells how often a clone was seen (once, few, many) or the class of an expanded clone, and some rows leave it out.

j_call: TRBJ2-7; v_call: TRBV18; clone_size: once; d_call: TRBD2; cdr3_nt: TGTGCCAGCTCACCATCCCCCGGGGGGTCGTACGAGCAGTACTTC; cdr3_aa: CASSPSPGGSYEQYF
j_call: TRBJ2-7; v_call: TRBV6-5; clone_size: NA; d_call: NA; cdr3_nt: TGTGCCAGCAGGAGAAGGGAACCCGTGTACGAGCAGTACTTC; cdr3_aa: CASRRREPVYEQYF
j_call: TRBJ2-6; v_call: TRBV10-3; clone_size: NA; d_call: NA; cdr3_nt: TGTGCCATCAGTGGGTGGGTCTCTGGGGCCAACGTCCTGACTTTC; cdr3_aa: CAISGWVSGANVLTF
j_call: TRBJ2-7; v_call: TRBV6-1; clone_size: many; d_call: TRBD1; cdr3_nt: TGTGCCAGCAGTGAAGCGGATTTGACAGGGGGGATAGAGCAGTACTTC; cdr3_aa: CASSEADLTGGIEQYF
j_call: TRBJ1-1; v_call: TRBV5-5; clone_size: once; d_call: NA; cdr3_nt: TGTGCCAGCAGCCTCATGAACACTGAAGCTTTCTTT; cdr3_aa: CASSLMNTEAFF
j_call: TRBJ1-1; v_call: TRBV30; clone_size: NA; d_call: NA; cdr3_nt: TGTGCCTGGAGTGGAGGTCCAACAGGCGCCAACACTGAAGCTTTCTTT; cdr3_aa: CAWSGGPTGANTEAFF
j_call: TRBJ1-6; v_call: TRBV4-2; clone_size: NA; d_call: NA; cdr3_nt: TGTGCCAGCAGCCAAGATACGCAGGGATTGACGCGTAATTCACCCCTCCACTTT; cdr3_aa: CASSQDTQGLTRNSPLHF
j_call: TRBJ2-1; v_call: TRBV5-1; clone_size: NA; d_call: TRBD1; cdr3_nt: TGCGCCAGCAGCCCAGGGACAGGGACTTACAATGAGCAGTTCTTC; cdr3_aa: CASSPGTGTYNEQFF
j_call: TRBJ1-2; v_call: TRBV5-5; clone_size: NA; d_call: NA; cdr3_nt: TGTGCCAGCAGCTTGCGTCCGGGGGTTGTCTATGGCTACACCTTC; cdr3_aa: CASSLRPGVVYGYTF
j_call: TRBJ2-7; v_call: TRBV11-2; clone_size: NA; d_call: TRBD1; cdr3_nt: TGTGCCAGCAGCTTAGGGACCGGGACAGGCAACGAGCAGTACTTC; cdr3_aa: CASSLGTGTGNEQYF
j_call: TRBJ2-1; v_call: TRBV4-3; clone_size: few; d_call: NA; cdr3_nt: TGCGCCAGCAGCCAAGAGAGGGGTGTTGGGAATGAGCAGTTCTTC; cdr3_aa: CASSQERGVGNEQFF
j_call: TRBJ1-2; v_call: TRBV19; clone_size: NA; d_call: TRBD1; cdr3_nt: TGTGCCAGTAGTATCGGACAGGGAGACGGCTACACCTTC; cdr3_aa: CASSIGQGDGYTF
j_call: TRBJ1-1; v_call: TRBV6-5; clone_size: few; d_call: NA; cdr3_nt: TGTGCCAGCAGTGGAAACGGGAACACTGAAGCTTTCTTT; cdr3_aa: CASSGNGNTEAFF
j_call: TRBJ2-5; v_call: TRBV5-1; clone_size: few; d_call: NA; cdr3_nt: TGCGCCAGCAGCTTGGAGGGAGAGACCCAGTACTTC; cdr3_aa: CASSLEGETQYF
j_call: TRBJ1-1; v_call: TRBV19; clone_size: few; d_call: TRBD1; cdr3_nt: TGTGCCAGTAGTTCAGAGGGCAGGGGGGGCAGCTGGAACACTGAAGCTTTCTTT; cdr3_aa: CASSSEGRGGSWNTEAFF
j_call: TRBJ1-6; v_call: TRBV14; clone_size: few; d_call: NA; cdr3_nt: TGTGCCAGCAGCCAATTGTATAATTCACCCCTCCACTTT; cdr3_aa: CASSQLYNSPLHF
j_call: TRBJ1-2; v_call: TRBV2; clone_size: NA; d_call: NA; cdr3_nt: TGTGCCAGCAGGACGGACTCCGAGAACTATGGCTACACCTTC; cdr3_aa: CASRTDSENYGYTF
j_call: TRBJ2-3; v_call: TRBV6-6; clone_size: NA; d_call: NA; cdr3_nt: TGTGCCAGCAGTACGCCCCAGGCCCATACGCAGTATTTT; cdr3_aa: CASSTPQAHTQYF
j_call: TRBJ1-1; v_call: TRBV6-4; clone_size: NA; d_call: NA; cdr3_nt: TGTGCCAGCAGTGACTCAGCAGGTCCAAACACTGAAGCTTTCTTT; cdr3_aa: CASSDSAGPNTEAFF
j_call: TRBJ1-1; v_call: TRBV7-8; clone_size: NA; d_call: NA; cdr3_nt: TGTGCCAGCAGCGGTCAGGGGAGGGCAGACACTGAAGCTTTCTTT; cdr3_aa: CASSGQGRADTEAFF
j_call: TRBJ2-1; v_call: TRBV7-2; clone_size: NA; d_call: NA; cdr3_nt: TGTGCCAGCAGCTTAAACTCTCTCGGGTCCTACAATGAGCAGTTCTTC; cdr3_aa: CASSLNSLGSYNEQFF
j_call: TRBJ2-1; v_call: TRBV18; clone_size: NA; d_call: TRBD1; cdr3_nt: TGTGCCAGCTCGTTCGGACAGGGGGCAGGTAATGAGCAGTTCTTC; cdr3_aa: CASSFGQGAGNEQFF
j_call: TRBJ2-2; v_call: TRBV5-1; clone_size: NA; d_call: TRBD1; cdr3_nt: TGCGCCAGCAGCTTGGGGACAGGGGGGACCGGGGAGCTGTTTTTT; cdr3_aa: CASSLGTGGTGELFF
j_call: TRBJ2-7; v_call: TRBV7-2; clone_size: few; d_call: NA; cdr3_nt: TGTGCCAGCAGCTCCTCTTCTAGCTCCTACGAGCAGTACTTC; cdr3_aa: CASSSSSSSYEQYF
j_call: TRBJ2-1; v_call: TRBV5-4; clone_size: NA; d_call: TRBD2; cdr3_nt: TGTGCCAGCAGTTTTACTAGCGGGGAGCAGTTCTTC; cdr3_aa: CASSFTSGEQFF
j_call: TRBJ1-1; v_call: TRBV27; clone_size: NA; d_call: NA; cdr3_nt: TGTGCCAGCACCAACGGACTGATGAACACTGAAGCTTTCTTT; cdr3_aa: CASTNGLMNTEAFF
j_call: TRBJ2-5; v_call: TRBV6-5; clone_size: NA; d_call: NA; cdr3_nt: TGTGCCACACGGCTGAGCGGCTCCCAAGAGACCCAGTACTTC; cdr3_aa: CATRLSGSQETQYF
j_call: TRBJ2-4; v_call: TRBV30; clone_size: once; d_call: NA; cdr3_nt: TGTGCCTGGAGTGTTGGTGGGGGAACCAAAAACATTCAGTACTTC; cdr3_aa: CAWSVGGGTKNIQYF
j_call: TRBJ2-1; v_call: TRBV4-2; clone_size: NA; d_call: NA; cdr3_nt: TGTGCCAGCAGCCAGGGGGCCAGTAATGAGCAGTTCTTC; cdr3_aa: CASSQGASNEQFF
j_call: TRBJ1-4; v_call: TRBV6-1; clone_size: NA; d_call: NA; cdr3_nt: TGTGCCAGCAGTGACACCCAGCGGGAAAAACTGTTTTTT; cdr3_aa: CASSDTQREKLFF
j_call: TRBJ2-1; v_call: TRBV5-4; clone_size: NA; d_call: TRBD2; cdr3_nt: TGTGCCAGCAGCTTGGGGGCTAAGCGGGGGGGAATCAATGAGCAGTTCTTC; cdr3_aa: CASSLGAKRGGINEQFF
j_call: TRBJ2-7; v_call: TRBV2; clone_size: NA; d_call: NA; cdr3_nt: TGTGCCAGCACGAAGGAAACCTACGAGCAGTACTTC; cdr3_aa: CASTKETYEQYF
j_call: TRBJ2-6; v_call: TRBV5-4; clone_size: NA; d_call: NA; cdr3_nt: TGTGCCAGCAGTCTACAGGGTCTTGGGGCCAACGTCCTGACTTTC; cdr3_aa: CASSLQGLGANVLTF
j_call: TRBJ2-4; v_call: TRBV30; clone_size: NA; d_call: TRBD1; cdr3_nt: TGTGCCTGGAATGAATTTGACAGGGGGAGGGCCAAAAACATTCAGTACTTC; cdr3_aa: CAWNEFDRGRAKNIQYF
j_call: TRBJ1-6; v_call: TRBV6-5; clone_size: NA; d_call: TRBD1; cdr3_nt: TGTGCCAGCAGGACCGGGACAGGGGATTCACCCCTCCACTTT; cdr3_aa: CASRTGTGDSPLHF
j_call: TRBJ1-2; v_call: TRBV7-2; clone_size: NA; d_call: NA; cdr3_nt: TGTGCCAGCAGCTCCCCATATCCTAACTATGGCTACACCTTC; cdr3_aa: CASSSPYPNYGYTF
j_call: TRBJ1-3; v_call: TRBV5-4; clone_size: once; d_call: NA; cdr3_nt: TGTGCCAGCAGCTTGGGCCCTGATAAGACCCCCTCTGGAAACACCATATATTTT; cdr3_aa: CASSLGPDKTPSGNTIYF
j_call: TRBJ2-2; v_call: TRBV5-4; clone_size: once; d_call: NA; cdr3_nt: TGTGCCAGCAGCCTACAGGGAAGGACCACCGGGGAGCTGTTTTTT; cdr3_aa: CASSLQGRTTGELFF
j_call: TRBJ2-7; v_call: TRBV4-1; clone_size: NA; d_call: TRBD1; cdr3_nt: TGCGCCAGCAGCCAAGTGGCAGGGGGCTTCTCCTACGAGCAGTACTTC; cdr3_aa: CASSQVAGGFSYEQYF
j_call: TRBJ1-2; v_call: TRBV5-4; clone_size: NA; d_call: NA; cdr3_nt: TGTGCCAGCAGCTTGAACCAGGAGCACTATGGCTACACCTTC; cdr3_aa: CASSLNQEHYGYTF
j_call: TRBJ1-2; v_call: TRBV21-1; clone_size: NA; d_call: NA; cdr3_nt: TGTGCCAGCAGCACGAGACGGGCGTATAACTATGGCTACACCTTC; cdr3_aa: CASSTRRAYNYGYTF
j_call: TRBJ1-2; v_call: TRBV19; clone_size: NA; d_call: TRBD1; cdr3_nt: TGTGCCAGTAGCCGAGGGACAGGGGGCGCGGTACGCTATGGCTACACCTTC; cdr3_aa: CASSRGTGGAVRYGYTF
j_call: TRBJ2-2; v_call: TRBV10-3; clone_size: few; d_call: NA; cdr3_nt: TGTGCAATCAAGCTGGGCTCAGGGCACGGGGAGCTGTTTTTT; cdr3_aa: CAIKLGSGHGELFF
j_call: TRBJ1-3; v_call: TRBV13; clone_size: NA; d_call: NA; cdr3_nt: TGTGCCAGCAGCCTTCGGAGAGACACCATATATTTT; cdr3_aa: CASSLRRDTIYF
j_call: TRBJ1-5; v_call: TRBV15; clone_size: NA; d_call: NA; cdr3_nt: TGTGCCACCAGCAGGTTGGACCGGGCCCTCCCAGGCAATCAGCCCCAGCATTTT; cdr3_aa: CATSRLDRALPGNQPQHF
j_call: TRBJ2-2; v_call: TRBV9; clone_size: once; d_call: NA; cdr3_nt: TGTGCCAGCAGCGTAGGGGTCTCCGGCGCCGGGGAGCTGTTTTTT; cdr3_aa: CASSVGVSGAGELFF
j_call: TRBJ1-1; v_call: TRBV5-1; clone_size: NA; d_call: TRBD1; cdr3_nt: TGCGCCAGCAGCTTGCAGGGGGACACTGAAGCTTTCTTT; cdr3_aa: CASSLQGDTEAFF
j_call: TRBJ2-2; v_call: TRBV4-3; clone_size: NA; d_call: NA; cdr3_nt: TGCGCCAGCAGCCAAGAGGGGAGCACCGGGGAGCTGTTTTTT; cdr3_aa: CASSQEGSTGELFF